This record covers a single T cell receptor (beta chain). What it binds is unknown. This entry belongs to a study of CD8+ T cells in alopecia areata. Across the whole study: Each of the treated patients was given oral tofacitinib, 5 to 10 mg twice daily, for moderate-to-severe alopecia areata.

Study conclusions and caveats: Compared with normal scalp, lesional scalp had higher clonality and more expanded CD8+ clones.

Sequencing templates came from extracted RNA that was reverse transcribed into cDNA. Sequencing used immunoSEQ multiplex PCR; TCRdb keeps in-frame clones, though not all of them. This sample has 130,000 or so clones, with approximately 49% found just once. Individuals with alopecia areata gave both lesional scalp punch biopsies and peripheral blood for collection. Isolation of CD4+ and CD8+ T cells from PBMCs was achieved by sorting. CDR1 is SQVTM, CDR2 ANQGSEA, per germline. CDR3 length: 15 amino acids. This TCR came from a human donor with alopecia areata. Sequencing was performed on CD8+ T cells sorted from blood, taken at week 0. The chain joins TRBV29-1 to TRBJ2-5, with 8 bases aligning to TRBD1. The tail of the sequence fits TRBJ2-7 better, so the J call may be wrong. Here the CDR3 DNA reads TGCAGCGTTGAATTCGGAGACAGGGGAGCCTACGAGCAGTACTTC. Amino acid sequence: CSVEFGDRGAYEQYF.